A few counts support the clone carrying this TCR beta chain. What it binds is unknown. The sample comes from a study of T cell repertoires in cytomegalovirus infection. Study details: Public signatures in TCR beta pointed to CMV infection and matching HLA type.

Each CDR3 protein gets one entry after TCRdb re-called the reads with MiXCR. Here the sample spans about 310,000 distinct CDR3 sequences, about a sixth being singletons. The CDR3 extends over 14 amino acids. The junction had 8 bases not matched to a gene; V was cut back by 2 bases and J by 8 bases. CDR1 is LGHDT, CDR2 YNNKEL, per germline (reference sequence). Whole-study results and caveats: Dominant in the ex vivo response were TCR beta clonotypes restricted by HLA-C and specific for CMV. Carriers of CMV and the relevant HLA type were discriminated by public TCR beta frequency.

The TCR comes from a human donor in good health (CMV status not recorded). Some clones in this sample may be carry-over from other donors' samples. This chain connects TRBV3-1 to TRBJ1-2; 7 bases align to TRBD1. What was sequenced was PBMCs. The CDR3: CASSQWEGARGYTF. CDR3 nucleotides: TGTGCCAGCAGCCAATGGGAGGGGGCGAGGGGCTACACCTTC.